This is a list of T cell receptor beta chains from one sample in a study of a mutant IDH1 vaccine in newly diagnosed glioma. Assay used: immunoSEQ multiplex PCR; TCRdb lists only in-frame clones, some missing. The sample lists 65,000 to 70,000 clones, 65% to 90% occurring once. This specimen consisted of PBMCs, obtained from a glioma patient treated with radiotherapy, temozolomide or both. These receptors all come from a man aged 25 to 40 with glioma. Each CDR3 is given with its conserved first and last residue. The order of the fields is J gene, clone size, D gene, V gene, CDR3 protein, CDR3 DNA. The D gene is left open where the match is weak. For some rows the clone size is stated as once, few or many, or as a class when expanded; others skip it.

TRBJ2-7	.	.	TRBV11-2	CASSRGGFSEQYF	TGTGCCAGCAGTCGAGGGGGGTTTAGCGAGCAGTACTTC
TRBJ2-1	.	.	TRBV6-5	CASSSILSSYNEQFF	TGTGCCAGCAGTTCCATTTTGAGCTCCTACAATGAGCAGTTCTTC
TRBJ1-2	.	.	TRBV27	CASSPWGGLYGYTF	TGTGCCAGCAGTCCCTGGGGCGGGCTCTATGGCTACACCTTC
TRBJ2-1	.	TRBD1	TRBV5-5	CASSWEGQGAVLSQSNEQFF	TGTGCCAGCAGCTGGGAGGGACAGGGGGCGGTTCTCTCCCAAAGCAATGAGCAGTTCTTC
TRBJ1-1	.	.	TRBV11-3	CASSLDRPMRDTEAFF	TGTGCCAGCAGCTTAGATCGTCCGATGAGGGACACTGAAGCTTTCTTT
TRBJ1-6	.	.	TRBV5-1	CASSLESSSYNSPLHF	TGCGCCAGCAGCTTGGAGTCAAGCTCCTATAATTCACCCCTCCACTTT
TRBJ2-6	.	.	TRBV5-4	CASSGAPNSGANVLTF	TGTGCCAGCAGCGGGGCCCCCAACTCTGGGGCCAACGTCCTGACTTTC
TRBJ2-7	.	.	TRBV5-5	CASSYDRFSYEQYF	TGTGCCAGCAGTTACGACAGGTTTTCCTACGAGCAGTACTTC
TRBJ1-1	few	TRBD1	TRBV29-1	CSVGFGTGGIGTEAFF	TGCAGCGTTGGATTCGGGACAGGGGGCATAGGTACTGAAGCTTTCTTT
TRBJ1-1	few	.	TRBV5-4	CASTLPGFRTEAFF	TGTGCCAGCACCCTGCCGGGGTTTCGGACTGAAGCTTTCTTT
TRBJ1-5	few	TRBD1	TRBV7-9	CASSPGQGSQPQHF	TGTGCCAGCAGCCCAGGACAGGGAAGTCAGCCCCAGCATTTT
TRBJ1-1	.	TRBD1	TRBV10-3	CAISEPGQGGTEAFF	TGTGCCATCAGTGAACCTGGACAGGGAGGCACTGAAGCTTTCTTT
TRBJ2-1	.	.	TRBV25-1	CASSDLLGTHEQFF	TGTGCCAGCAGTGACCTACTAGGCACGCATGAGCAGTTCTTC
TRBJ1-1	few	.	TRBV19	CASSTGRREAFF	TGTGCCAGTAGTACCGGACGCCGGGAAGCTTTCTTT
TRBJ1-2	.	.	TRBV19	CASSRGHPYGYTF	TGTGCCAGTAGTAGGGGACATCCCTATGGCTACACCTTC
TRBJ1-1	.	.	TRBV6-5	CASSYRGSGAFF	TGTGCCAGCAGTTATAGAGGGTCTGGAGCTTTCTTT
TRBJ1-4	.	.	TRBV7-2	CASSFQAHATNEKLFF	TGTGCCAGCAGCTTTCAGGCCCATGCAACTAATGAAAAACTGTTTTTT
TRBJ1-1	.	.	TRBV20-1	CSADSDTEAFF	TGCAGTGCAGATTCGGACACTGAAGCTTTCTTT
TRBJ1-6	.	.	TRBV9	CASSVGLISGAYNSPLHF	TGTGCCAGCAGCGTTGGTCTTATAAGCGGCGCCTATAATTCACCCCTCCACTTT
TRBJ2-6	.	.	TRBV19	CASTPGYGFGANVLTF	TGTGCCAGTACCCCTGGTTATGGTTTTGGGGCCAACGTCCTGACTTTC
TRBJ2-1	.	TRBD2	TRBV5-1	CASSLSPPSGGIISYNEQFF	TGCGCCAGCAGCTTGAGCCCCCCTAGCGGGGGTATTATATCCTACAATGAGCAGTTCTTC
TRBJ2-6	.	.	TRBV9	CASRGGSRFSGANVLTF	TGTGCCAGCAGAGGCGGCAGTAGATTCTCTGGGGCCAACGTCCTGACTTTC
TRBJ2-2	.	.	TRBV2	CASKVTVSTGELFF	TGTGCCAGCAAGGTGACAGTGAGCACCGGGGAGCTGTTTTTT
TRBJ2-1	.	TRBD2	TRBV7-9	CASSLVLAGDNEQFF	TGTGCCAGCAGCTTAGTTCTAGCGGGGGATAATGAGCAGTTCTTC
TRBJ1-1	few	.	TRBV30	CAWSEGSHTEAFF	TGTGCCTGGAGTGAGGGGAGTCACACTGAAGCTTTCTTT
TRBJ2-7	.	TRBD2	TRBV4-1	CASSQDEAGGYYEQYF	TGCGCCAGCAGCCAAGATGAGGCGGGGGGGTATTACGAGCAGTACTTC
TRBJ1-2	once	.	TRBV27	CASRSTENRGYTF	TGTGCCAGCCGTAGTACAGAGAATCGTGGCTACACCTTC
TRBJ1-6	.	.	TRBV7-9	CASSLVGGGSPLHF	TGTGCCAGCAGCTTAGTCGGTGGGGGTTCACCCCTCCACTTT
TRBJ2-7	.	.	TRBV2	CASSDPQVGRNSYEQYF	TGTGCCAGCAGTGACCCCCAGGTGGGCAGGAACTCCTACGAGCAGTACTTC
TRBJ2-5	.	.	TRBV2	CASSVITQYF	TGTGCCAGCAGTGTCATTACCCAGTACTTC
TRBJ1-5	.	.	TRBV7-9	CASSILDQPQHF	TGTGCCAGCAGCATCCTTGATCAGCCCCAGCATTTT
TRBJ1-2	.	.	TRBV7-8	CASSLVAGMDGYTF	TGTGCCAGCAGCTTAGTTGCGGGGATGGATGGCTACACCTTC
TRBJ1-1	.	.	TRBV4-1	CASSQEGLSYAREAFF	TGCGCCAGCAGCCAAGAAGGGCTCAGTTACGCCCGTGAAGCTTTCTTT
TRBJ1-2	.	.	TRBV29-1	CSGGGSLYGYTF	TGCAGCGGGGGGGGGTCCCTCTATGGCTACACCTTC
TRBJ1-2	.	.	TRBV29-1	CSVELSYGYTF	TGCAGCGTTGAACTCAGCTATGGCTACACCTTC
TRBJ1-6	.	TRBD1	TRBV6-5	CASRYGQDYSPLHF	TGTGCCAGCAGATATGGACAGGACTATTCACCCCTCCACTTT
TRBJ2-7	.	.	TRBV5-1	CASSIARKQYF	TGCGCCAGCAGCATAGCAAGAAAGCAGTACTTC
TRBJ1-2	.	.	TRBV6-1	CASSEWTATKSGYGYTF	TGTGCCAGCAGTGAATGGACAGCTACCAAGTCGGGCTATGGCTACACCTTC
TRBJ1-1	.	.	TRBV30	CARTHGRDTEAFF	TGTGCCCGGACCCACGGGAGGGACACTGAAGCTTTCTTT
TRBJ1-2	.	.	TRBV28	CASSLGGKSVYTF	TGTGCCAGCAGTTTGGGGGGGAAATCGGTTTACACCTTC
TRBJ2-3	.	.	TRBV7-6	CASSLGQADTQYF	TGTGCCAGCAGCTTAGGGCAGGCAGATACGCAGTATTTT
TRBJ2-1	.	TRBD2	TRBV27	CASSLVQSLRGDYNEQFF	TGTGCCAGCAGTTTGGTTCAAAGCTTGCGGGGGGACTACAATGAGCAGTTCTTC
TRBJ1-1	.	.	TRBV4-1	CASSQVQSRNTEAFF	TGCGCCAGCAGCCAAGTCCAGAGTCGGAACACTGAAGCTTTCTTT
TRBJ2-1	.	TRBD2	TRBV7-2	CASSSTSGGARYNEQFF	TGTGCCAGCAGCTCGACTAGCGGGGGAGCACGTTACAATGAGCAGTTCTTC
TRBJ2-7	.	TRBD1	TRBV7-2	CASSVRQGTSYEQYF	TGTGCCAGCAGCGTACGACAGGGTACTTCCTACGAGCAGTACTTC
TRBJ1-2	.	.	TRBV30	CAWSVQGRGYGYTF	TGTGCCTGGAGTGTACAAGGGCGAGGTTATGGCTACACCTTC
TRBJ2-5	.	TRBD2	TRBV7-7	CASSLGAGGFQETQYF	TGTGCCAGCAGCTTAGGCGCGGGGGGCTTCCAAGAGACCCAGTACTTC
TRBJ2-3	.	TRBD1	TRBV7-9	CASSPGQGALDTQYF	TGTGCCAGCAGCCCCGGACAGGGGGCCTTAGATACGCAGTATTTT
TRBJ2-1	once	TRBD2	TRBV7-2	CASSLEGLAGANARDEQFF	TGTGCCAGCAGCTTAGAGGGACTAGCGGGGGCTAACGCTCGTGATGAGCAGTTCTTC
TRBJ2-7	.	TRBD1	TRBV7-9	CASSLRDSQTYEQYF	TGTGCCAGCAGCTTAAGGGACAGCCAGACCTACGAGCAGTACTTC
TRBJ1-5	.	.	TRBV28	CASSLSLGEAVLRPQHF	TGTGCCAGCAGTTTATCTTTGGGGGAGGCAGTGTTGCGGCCCCAGCATTTT
TRBJ1-3	once	.	TRBV11-2	CASSLLGVSGNTIYF	TGTGCCAGCAGCTTATTGGGGGTTTCAGGAAACACCATATATTTT
TRBJ2-7	.	.	TRBV6-1	CASSDRRAREQYF	TGTGCCAGCAGTGATCGGAGGGCCCGCGAGCAGTACTTC